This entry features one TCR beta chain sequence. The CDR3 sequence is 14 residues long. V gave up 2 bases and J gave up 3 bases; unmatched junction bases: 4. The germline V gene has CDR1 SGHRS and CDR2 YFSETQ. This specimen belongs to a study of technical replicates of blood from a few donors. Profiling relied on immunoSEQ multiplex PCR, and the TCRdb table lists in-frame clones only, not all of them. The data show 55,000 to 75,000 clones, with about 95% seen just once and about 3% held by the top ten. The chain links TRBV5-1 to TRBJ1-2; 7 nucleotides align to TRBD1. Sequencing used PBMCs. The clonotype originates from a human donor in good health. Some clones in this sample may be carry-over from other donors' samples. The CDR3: CASSLETGHYGYTF. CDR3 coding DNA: TGCGCCAGCAGCTTAGAGACAGGGCACTATGGCTACACCTTC.